Below, one T cell receptor beta chain is given with its context. This sample stems from a study of blood T cell repertoires in COVID-19. Study in general: COVID-19 samples from acute and convalescent phases originated in the United States, Italy and Spain. PBMCs, B-cell-depleted T cells, or T cells were the source of the cDNA or gDNA that made up the material.

Assay: immunoSEQ multiplex PCR; the TCRdb copy retains only in-frame clones and omits some. The sample lists 120,000 to 150,000 clones; around 89% were seen once. What was sequenced was peripheral blood. This clonotype originated in a human donor in a cohort sampled during active COVID-19.

CDR3 sequence (DNA): TGTGCCAGCAGCTTAGGCTTGGAGGGCTCTCCTTCCACCGGGGAGCTGTTTTTT. Its translation: CASSLGLEGSPSTGELFF. V usage is TRBV7-9 and J usage is TRBJ2-2; maybe TRBD2 (6 bases). CDR3 size: 18 residues. CDR1 and CDR2 from the germline V gene are SEHNR and FQNEAQ (reference sequence). Between the trimmed V and J ends, which lost 1 base and 4 bases, there was a span of 19 bases.